Listed below are T cell receptor beta chains from one sample, sequenced in a study of molecular identifiers for immune sequencing clone quantification. MiXCR was run by TCRdb on the PCR reads, yielding one entry per CDR3 protein. The sample holds 460,000 or so distinct CDR3 sequences; over 20% are singletons and the top ten take 0.65% to 0.95%. The source material was naive CD8+ T cells from blood, with Jurkat cell RNA spiked in. All receptors derive from a human donor in good health. Some libraries in this study had Jurkat cell RNA spiked in. The CDR3 runs from the conserved cysteine through the conserved F or W. The D gene is left open where the match is weak. Rows may omit the clone size; those that give it use once, few, many or a size class.

clone size,V gene,J gene,CDR3 length,D gene,CDR3 protein,CDR3 DNA
-,TRBV19,TRBJ2-1,15,TRBD2,CASSIFGLAGPEQFF,TGTGCCAGTAGTATCTTTGGACTAGCGGGGCCGGAGCAGTTCTTC
many,TRBV7-9,TRBJ2-1,13,TRBD2,CASSWTSGNEQFF,TGTGCCAGCAGCTGGACTAGCGGCAATGAGCAGTTCTTC
many,TRBV6-2/TRBV6-3,TRBJ1-1,14,TRBD1,CASSWGQANTEAFF,TGTGCCAGCAGCTGGGGACAGGCGAACACTGAAGCTTTCTTT
few,TRBV3-1,TRBJ2-2,19,-,CASSHGPGQGWINTGELFF,TGTGCCAGCAGCCACGGCCCGGGGCAGGGGTGGATAAACACCGGGGAGCTGTTTTTT
-,TRBV27,TRBJ2-3,18,TRBD2,CASSLWATTSGVTDTQYF,TGTGCCAGCAGTTTATGGGCTACGACTAGCGGGGTCACAGATACGCAGTATTTT
-,TRBV6-2/TRBV6-3,TRBJ2-7,16,TRBD2,CASSFTLAGGTYEQYF,TGTGCCAGCAGTTTCACACTAGCGGGAGGGACCTACGAGCAGTACTTC
few,TRBV5-6,TRBJ2-1,14,TRBD2,CASSLGSGALGQFF,TGTGCCAGCAGCTTAGGTAGCGGGGCCTTAGGGCAGTTCTTC
-,TRBV6-1,TRBJ1-5,16,-,CASSEVGQVLNQPQHF,TGTGCCAGCAGTGAAGTGGGGCAGGTTCTCAATCAGCCCCAGCATTTT
-,TRBV7-6,TRBJ2-2,14,TRBD1,CTSSSGQGTGELFF,TGTACCAGCAGCTCGGGACAGGGTACCGGGGAGCTGTTTTTT
-,TRBV7-9,TRBJ2-2,15,-,CASSLVPWNTGELFF,TGTGCCAGCAGCTTAGTACCATGGAACACCGGGGAGCTGTTTTTT
few,TRBV6-2/TRBV6-3,TRBJ2-7,15,TRBD2,CASQTGGLAAYEQYF,TGTGCCAGCCAAACGGGGGGACTAGCGGCCTACGAGCAGTACTTC
-,TRBV7-2,TRBJ1-2,15,-,CASSLRGMENYGYTF,TGTGCCAGCAGCTTAAGAGGGATGGAAAACTATGGCTACACCTTC
-,TRBV29-1,TRBJ1-3,13,-,CSVELGTADIIYF,TGCAGCGTTGAGTTGGGGACGGCAGACATCATATATTTT
-,TRBV7-3,TRBJ2-7,14,-,CASSLTAPGSEQYF,TGTGCCAGCAGCTTAACGGCGCCAGGTAGCGAGCAGTACTTC
many,TRBV5-8,TRBJ1-5,14,-,CASSLVGRNQPQHF,TGTGCCAGCAGCTTGGTTGGCAGAAATCAGCCCCAGCATTTT
many,TRBV3-1,TRBJ1-5,12,-,CASSQESHRQHF,TGTGCCAGCAGCCAAGAGTCCCACAGGCAGCATTTT
many,TRBV7-9,TRBJ2-4,16,-,CASSSYLAVAKNIQYF,TGTGCCAGCAGCTCCTACCTCGCTGTAGCCAAAAACATTCAGTACTTC
few,TRBV6-5,TRBJ1-1,12,-,CASRIGDTEAFF,TGTGCCAGCCGAATAGGGGACACTGAAGCTTTCTTT
once,TRBV7-9,TRBJ1-1,14,-,CASSPTLENTEAFF,TGTGCCAGCAGCCCTACGCTAGAGAACACTGAAGCTTTCTTT
-,TRBV7-9,TRBJ2-7,15,TRBD1,CASSQPGQKTYEQYF,TGTGCCAGCAGCCAGCCGGGACAGAAGACCTACGAGCAGTACTTC
few,TRBV28,TRBJ2-5,18,-,CASSYPPEAPRGQETQYF,TGTGCCAGCAGTTACCCGCCCGAGGCCCCCCGCGGGCAAGAGACCCAGTACTTC
many,TRBV27,TRBJ2-7,13,-,CASSLTDSYEQYF,TGCGCCAGCAGCCTGACAGATTCTTACGAGCAGTACTTC
-,TRBV4-2,TRBJ2-3,14,-,CASSQPGGTDTQYF,TGTGCCAGCAGCCAACCGGGTGGTACAGATACGCAGTATTTT
-,TRBV10-2,TRBJ1-5,14,-,CASSELGTHQPQHF,TGCGCCAGCAGTGAGTTAGGGACCCACCAGCCCCAGCATTTT
-,TRBV30,TRBJ2-3,13,-,CAWSKPGTDTQYF,TGTGCCTGGAGTAAACCAGGGACAGATACGCAGTATTTT
many,TRBV27,TRBJ1-4,14,-,CASSGGWGGEKLFF,TGTGCCAGTAGTGGGGGATGGGGAGGTGAAAAACTGTTTTTT
-,TRBV27,TRBJ1-2,14,TRBD1,CASNVAGGGEGYTF,TGTGCCAGCAACGTAGCAGGGGGCGGAGAAGGCTACACCTTC
many,TRBV19,TRBJ1-5,15,-,CASSIPGNSNQPQHF,TGTGCCAGTAGTATCCCGGGGAATAGCAATCAGCCCCAGCATTTT
many,TRBV6-5,TRBJ1-1,13,-,CASSYSEGTEAFF,TGTGCCAGCAGTTACTCGGAAGGGACTGAAGCTTTCTTT
many,TRBV7-9,TRBJ1-1,13,-,CASSLAQNTEAFF,TGTGCCAGCAGCTTAGCCCAGAACACTGAAGCTTTCTTT
-,TRBV19,TRBJ1-1,14,-,CASSPFTGSTEAFF,TGTGCCAGTAGTCCCTTCACAGGGAGCACTGAAGCTTTCTTT
many,TRBV12-3/TRBV12-4,TRBJ1-1,15,-,CASSFRGGLNTEAFF,TGTGCCAGCAGTTTCCGTGGGGGATTGAACACTGAAGCTTTCTTT
-,TRBV9,TRBJ2-5,16,TRBD1,CASSAGTVPVQETQYF,TGTGCCAGCAGCGCCGGGACAGTCCCAGTCCAAGAGACCCAGTACTTC
many,TRBV10-2,TRBJ2-3,15,TRBD2,CASSESTSGTDTQYF,TGCGCCAGCAGTGAGTCGACTAGCGGCACAGATACGCAGTATTTT
-,TRBV15,TRBJ1-6,16,-,CATSGGRSSYNSPLHF,TGTGCCACCAGCGGAGGACGGAGCTCCTATAATTCACCCCTCCACTTT
-,TRBV7-9,TRBJ2-3,16,-,CASSPRFLPSTDTQYF,TGTGCCAGCAGCCCTAGGTTCCTCCCTAGCACAGATACGCAGTATTTT
-,TRBV11-2,TRBJ2-1,15,TRBD1,CASSSRDRGRNEQFF,TGTGCCAGCAGCTCCCGGGACAGGGGACGCAATGAGCAGTTCTTC